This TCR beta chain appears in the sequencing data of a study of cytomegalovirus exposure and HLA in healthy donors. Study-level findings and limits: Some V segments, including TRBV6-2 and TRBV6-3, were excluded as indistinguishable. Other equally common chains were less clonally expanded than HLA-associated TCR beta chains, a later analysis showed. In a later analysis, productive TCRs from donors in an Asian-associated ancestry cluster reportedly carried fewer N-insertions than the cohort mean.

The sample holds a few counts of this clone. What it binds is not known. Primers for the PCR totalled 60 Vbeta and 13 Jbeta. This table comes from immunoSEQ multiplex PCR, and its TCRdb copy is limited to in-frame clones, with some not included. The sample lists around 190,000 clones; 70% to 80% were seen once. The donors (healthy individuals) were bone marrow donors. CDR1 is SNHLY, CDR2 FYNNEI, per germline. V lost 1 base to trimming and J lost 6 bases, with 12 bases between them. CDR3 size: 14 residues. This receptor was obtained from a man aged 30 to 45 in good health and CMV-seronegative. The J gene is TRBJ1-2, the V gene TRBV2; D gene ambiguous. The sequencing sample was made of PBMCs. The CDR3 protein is CASSEVRRFHGYTF. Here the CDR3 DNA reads TGTGCCAGCAGTGAAGTGCGCAGGTTCCATGGCTACACCTTC.